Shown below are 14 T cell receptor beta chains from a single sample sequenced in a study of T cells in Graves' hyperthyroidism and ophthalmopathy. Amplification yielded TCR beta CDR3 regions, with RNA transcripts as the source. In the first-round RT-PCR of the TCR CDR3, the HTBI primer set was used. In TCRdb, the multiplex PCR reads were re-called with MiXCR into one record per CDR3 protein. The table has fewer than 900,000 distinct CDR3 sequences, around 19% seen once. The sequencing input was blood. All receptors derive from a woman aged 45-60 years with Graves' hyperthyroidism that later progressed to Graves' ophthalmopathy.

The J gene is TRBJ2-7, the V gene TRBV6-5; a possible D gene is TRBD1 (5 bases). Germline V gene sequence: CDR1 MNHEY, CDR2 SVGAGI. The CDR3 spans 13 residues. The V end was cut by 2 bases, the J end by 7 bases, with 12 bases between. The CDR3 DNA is TGTGCCAGCAGTTACCAGGGATGGGATGAGCAGTACTTC. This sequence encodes CASSYQGWDEQYF.

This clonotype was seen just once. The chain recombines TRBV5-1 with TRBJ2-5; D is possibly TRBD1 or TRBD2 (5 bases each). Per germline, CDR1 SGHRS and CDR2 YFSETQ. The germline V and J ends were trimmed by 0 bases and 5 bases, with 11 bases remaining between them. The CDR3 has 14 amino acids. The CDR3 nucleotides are TGCGCCAGCAGCTTGGGGGACGGACGGGAGACCCAGTACTTC. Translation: CASSLGDGRETQYF.

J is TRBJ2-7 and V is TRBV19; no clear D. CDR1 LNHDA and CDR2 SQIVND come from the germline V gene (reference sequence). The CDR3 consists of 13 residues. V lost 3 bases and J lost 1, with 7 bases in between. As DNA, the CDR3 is TGTGCCAGTAGTATGTCCGGGTCCTACGAGCAGTACTTC. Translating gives CASSMSGSYEQYF.

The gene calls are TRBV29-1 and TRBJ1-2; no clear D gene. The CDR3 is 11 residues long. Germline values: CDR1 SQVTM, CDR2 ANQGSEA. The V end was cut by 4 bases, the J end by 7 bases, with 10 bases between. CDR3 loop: CSVVRSSGYTF. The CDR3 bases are TGCAGCGTTGTCCGTTCAAGTGGCTACACCTTC. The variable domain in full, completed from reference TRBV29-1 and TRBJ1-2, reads SAVISQKPSRDICQRGTSLTIQCQVDSQVTMMFWYRQQPGQSLTLIATANQGSEATYESGFVIDKFPISRPNLTFSTLTVSNMSPEDSSIYLCSVVRSSGYTFGSGTRLTVV.

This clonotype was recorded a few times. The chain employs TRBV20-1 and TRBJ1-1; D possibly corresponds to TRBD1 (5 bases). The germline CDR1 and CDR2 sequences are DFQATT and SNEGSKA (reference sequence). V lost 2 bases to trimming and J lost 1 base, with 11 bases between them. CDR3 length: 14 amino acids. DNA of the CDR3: TGCAGTGCTAGAAATCAGGGAGGGAACACTGAAGCTTTCTTT. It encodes CSARNQGGNTEAFF.

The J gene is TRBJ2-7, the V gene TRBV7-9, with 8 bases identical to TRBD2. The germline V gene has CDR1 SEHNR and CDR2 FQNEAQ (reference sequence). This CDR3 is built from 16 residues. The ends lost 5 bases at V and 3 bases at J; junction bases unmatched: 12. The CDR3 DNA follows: TGTGCCAGCAGCCCTCCCGGGATAGCGGGGTACTACGAGCAGTACTTC. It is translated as CASSPPGIAGYYEQYF.

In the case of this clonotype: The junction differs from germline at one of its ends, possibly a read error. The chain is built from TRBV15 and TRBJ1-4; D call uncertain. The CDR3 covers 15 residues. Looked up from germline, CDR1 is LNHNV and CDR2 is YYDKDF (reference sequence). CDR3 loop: CATGRVPDTNEKLFF. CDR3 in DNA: TGTGCCACCGGCAGAGTTCCGGACACTAATGAAAAACTGTTTTTT.

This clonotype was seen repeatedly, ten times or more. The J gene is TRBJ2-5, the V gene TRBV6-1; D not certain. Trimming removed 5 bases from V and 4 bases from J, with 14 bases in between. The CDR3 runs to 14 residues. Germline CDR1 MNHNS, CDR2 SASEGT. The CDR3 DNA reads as TGTGCCAGCAGTTATCAGGCGGAGAGAGAGACCCAGTACTTC. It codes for CASSYQAERETQYF.

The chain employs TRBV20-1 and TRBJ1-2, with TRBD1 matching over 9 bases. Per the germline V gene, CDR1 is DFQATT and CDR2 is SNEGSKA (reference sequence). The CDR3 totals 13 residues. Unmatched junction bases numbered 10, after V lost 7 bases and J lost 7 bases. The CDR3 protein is CSGGGGTGFGYTF. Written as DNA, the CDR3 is TGCAGTGGGGGGGGGGGGACAGGGTTTGGCTACACCTTC.

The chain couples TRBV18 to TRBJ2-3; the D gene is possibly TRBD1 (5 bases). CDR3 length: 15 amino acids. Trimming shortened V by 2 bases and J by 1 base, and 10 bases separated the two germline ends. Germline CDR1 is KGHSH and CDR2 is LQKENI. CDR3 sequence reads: CASSPMGRGTDTQYF. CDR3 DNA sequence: TGTGCCAGCTCACCAATGGGGCGAGGCACAGATACGCAGTATTTT.

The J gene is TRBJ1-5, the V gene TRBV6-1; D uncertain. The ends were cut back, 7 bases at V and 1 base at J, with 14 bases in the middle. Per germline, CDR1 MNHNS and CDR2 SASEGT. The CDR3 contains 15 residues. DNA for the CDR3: TGTGCCAGCACCCACTCCCCGAGGAGCAATCAGCCCCAGCATTTT. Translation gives CASTHSPRSNQPQHF.

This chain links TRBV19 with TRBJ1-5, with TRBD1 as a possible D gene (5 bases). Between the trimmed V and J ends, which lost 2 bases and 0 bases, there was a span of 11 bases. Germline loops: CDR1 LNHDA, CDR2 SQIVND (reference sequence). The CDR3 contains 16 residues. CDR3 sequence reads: CASSISTGISNQPQHF. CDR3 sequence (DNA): TGTGCCAGTAGTATATCAACAGGAATTAGCAATCAGCCCCAGCATTTT.

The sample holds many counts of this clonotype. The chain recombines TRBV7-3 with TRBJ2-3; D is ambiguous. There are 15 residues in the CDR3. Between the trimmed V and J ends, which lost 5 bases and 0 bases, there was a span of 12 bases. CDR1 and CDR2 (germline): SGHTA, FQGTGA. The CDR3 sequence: CASSPIISSTDTQYF. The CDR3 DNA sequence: TGTGCCAGCAGCCCTATTATCTCTAGCACAGATACGCAGTATTTT. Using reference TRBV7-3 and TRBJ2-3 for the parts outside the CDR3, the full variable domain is GAGVSQTPSNKVTEKGKYVELRCDPISGHTALYWYRQSLGQGPEFLIYFQGTGAADDSGLPNDRFFAVRPEGSVSTLKIQRTERGDSAVYLCASSPIISSTDTQYFGPGTRLTVL.

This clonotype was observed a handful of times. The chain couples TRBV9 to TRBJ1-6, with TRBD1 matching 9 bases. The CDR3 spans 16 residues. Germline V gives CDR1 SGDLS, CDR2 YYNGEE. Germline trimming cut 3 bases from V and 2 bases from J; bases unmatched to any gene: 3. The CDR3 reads CASSADRGAYNSPLHF. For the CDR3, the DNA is TGTGCCAGCAGCGCTGACAGGGGGGCCTATAATTCACCCCTCCACTTT.